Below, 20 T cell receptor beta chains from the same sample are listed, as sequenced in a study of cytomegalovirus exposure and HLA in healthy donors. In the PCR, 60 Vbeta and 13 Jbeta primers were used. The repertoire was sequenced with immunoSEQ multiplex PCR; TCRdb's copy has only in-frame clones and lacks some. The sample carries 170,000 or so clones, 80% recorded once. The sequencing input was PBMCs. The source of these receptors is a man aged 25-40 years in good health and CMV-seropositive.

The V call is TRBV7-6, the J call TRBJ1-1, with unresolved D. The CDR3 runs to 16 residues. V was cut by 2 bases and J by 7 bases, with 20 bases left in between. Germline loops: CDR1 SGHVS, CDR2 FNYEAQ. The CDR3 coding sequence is TGTGCCAGCAGCTTAAAAGAGCCAAGAACGCGGGATGAAGCTTTCTTT. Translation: CASSLKEPRTRDEAFF.

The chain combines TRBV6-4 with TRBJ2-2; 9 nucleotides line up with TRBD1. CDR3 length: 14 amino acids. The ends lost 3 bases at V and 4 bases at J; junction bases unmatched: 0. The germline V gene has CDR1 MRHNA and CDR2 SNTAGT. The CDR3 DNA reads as TGTGCCAGCAGTGAGACAGGGGGCACCGGGGAGCTGTTTTTT. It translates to CASSETGGTGELFF.

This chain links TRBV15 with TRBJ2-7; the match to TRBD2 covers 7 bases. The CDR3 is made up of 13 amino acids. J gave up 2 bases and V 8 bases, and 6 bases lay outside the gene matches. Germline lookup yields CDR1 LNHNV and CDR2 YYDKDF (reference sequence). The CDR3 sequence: CATGAGEAYEQYF. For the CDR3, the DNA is TGTGCCACCGGTGCGGGAGAGGCCTACGAGCAGTACTTC. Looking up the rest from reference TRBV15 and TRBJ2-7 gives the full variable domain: DAMVIQNPRYQVTQFGKPVTLSCSQTLNHNVMYWYQQKSSQAPKLLFHYYDKDFNNEADTPDNFQSRRPNTSFCFLDIRSPGLGDTAMYLCATGAGEAYEQYFGPGTRLTVT.

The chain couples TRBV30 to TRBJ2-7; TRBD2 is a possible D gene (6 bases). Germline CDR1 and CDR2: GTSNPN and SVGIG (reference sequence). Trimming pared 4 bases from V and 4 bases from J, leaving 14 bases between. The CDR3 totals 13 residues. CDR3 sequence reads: CAWNPGVIYEQYF. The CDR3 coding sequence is TGTGCCTGGAACCCGGGGGTGATATACGAGCAGTACTTC.

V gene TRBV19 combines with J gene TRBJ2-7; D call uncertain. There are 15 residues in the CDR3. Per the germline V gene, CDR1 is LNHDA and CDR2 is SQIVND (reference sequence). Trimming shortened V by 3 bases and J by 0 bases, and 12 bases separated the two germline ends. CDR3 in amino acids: CASSMSHAGSYEQYF. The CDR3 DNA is TGTGCCAGTAGTATGAGCCACGCAGGCTCCTACGAGCAGTACTTC.

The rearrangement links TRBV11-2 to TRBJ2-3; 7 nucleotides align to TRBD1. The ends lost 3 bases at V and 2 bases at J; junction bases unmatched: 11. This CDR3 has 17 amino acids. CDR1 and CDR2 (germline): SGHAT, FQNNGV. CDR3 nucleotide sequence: TGTGCCAGCAGCTTGGAGACAGGGTCCCCCTCCACAGATACGCAGTATTTT. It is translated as CASSLETGSPSTDTQYF.

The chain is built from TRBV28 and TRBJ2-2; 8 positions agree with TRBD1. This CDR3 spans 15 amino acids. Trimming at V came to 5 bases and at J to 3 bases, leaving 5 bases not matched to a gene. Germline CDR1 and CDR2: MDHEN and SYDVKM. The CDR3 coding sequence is TGTGCCAGCAGTATAGCAGGGGGCGACACCGGGGAGCTGTTTTTT. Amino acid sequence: CASSIAGGDTGELFF.

CDR3 coding DNA: TGTGCCAGCTCACCAGGGACAGGCTATTCTGGGGCCAACGTCCTGACTTTC. This gives the protein CASSPGTGYSGANVLTF. The chain has TRBV18 and TRBJ2-6; TRBD1 aligns across 8 bases. Trimming took 2 bases from V and 1 from J; bases not matched to a gene: 4. Germline CDR1 reads KGHSH; CDR2 reads LQKENI. CDR3 size: 17 residues.

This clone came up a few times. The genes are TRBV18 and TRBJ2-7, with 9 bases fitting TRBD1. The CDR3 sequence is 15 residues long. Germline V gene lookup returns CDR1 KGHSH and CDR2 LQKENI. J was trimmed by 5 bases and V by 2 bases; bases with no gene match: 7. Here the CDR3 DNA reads TGTGCCAGCTCACCAATCCGGGACAGGGACAACGAGCAGTACTTC. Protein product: CASSPIRDRDNEQYF.

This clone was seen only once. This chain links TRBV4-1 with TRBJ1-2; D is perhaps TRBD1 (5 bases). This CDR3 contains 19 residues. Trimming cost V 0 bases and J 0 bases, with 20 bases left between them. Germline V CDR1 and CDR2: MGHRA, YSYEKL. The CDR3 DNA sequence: TGCGCCAGCAGCCAAGAAGCTCCTGGCAGGGTTGGGGCTAACTATGGCTACACCTTC. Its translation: CASSQEAPGRVGANYGYTF.

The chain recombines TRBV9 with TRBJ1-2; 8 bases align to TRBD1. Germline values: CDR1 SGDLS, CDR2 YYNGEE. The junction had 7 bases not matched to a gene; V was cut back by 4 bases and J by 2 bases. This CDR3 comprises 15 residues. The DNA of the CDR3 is TGTGCCAGCAGCCCGCGGACAGGGCCAAACTATGGCTACACCTTC. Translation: CASSPRTGPNYGYTF.

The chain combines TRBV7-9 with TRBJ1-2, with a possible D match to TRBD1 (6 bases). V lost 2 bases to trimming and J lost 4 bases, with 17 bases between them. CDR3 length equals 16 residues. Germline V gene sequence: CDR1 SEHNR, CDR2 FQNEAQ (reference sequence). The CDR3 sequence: CASSLLGQTRRYGYTF. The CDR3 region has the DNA TGTGCCAGCAGCTTACTAGGACAGACTCGACGCTATGGCTACACCTTC.

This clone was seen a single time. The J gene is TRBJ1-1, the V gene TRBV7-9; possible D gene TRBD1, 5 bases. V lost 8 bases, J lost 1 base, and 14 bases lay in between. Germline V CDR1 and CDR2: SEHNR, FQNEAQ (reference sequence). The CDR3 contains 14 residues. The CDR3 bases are TGTGCCAGCCCCCCCCCGACAGAGAACACTGAAGCTTTCTTT. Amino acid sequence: CASPPPTENTEAFF.

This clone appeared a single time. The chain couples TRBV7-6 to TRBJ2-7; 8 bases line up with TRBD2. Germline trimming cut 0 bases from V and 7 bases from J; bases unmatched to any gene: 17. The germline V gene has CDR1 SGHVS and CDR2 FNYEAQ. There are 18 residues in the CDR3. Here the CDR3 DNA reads TGTGCCAGCAGCTTAGCGGTTGTGGCGGGAGGCCCGCAATCAGAGCAGTACTTC. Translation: CASSLAVVAGGPQSEQYF.

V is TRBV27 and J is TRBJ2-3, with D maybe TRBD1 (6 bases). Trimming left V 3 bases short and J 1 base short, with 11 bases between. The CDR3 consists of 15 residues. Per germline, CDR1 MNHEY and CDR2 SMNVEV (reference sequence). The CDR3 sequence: CASSFLDSGTDTQYF. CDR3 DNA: TGTGCCAGCAGTTTCTTGGACAGTGGCACAGATACGCAGTATTTT.

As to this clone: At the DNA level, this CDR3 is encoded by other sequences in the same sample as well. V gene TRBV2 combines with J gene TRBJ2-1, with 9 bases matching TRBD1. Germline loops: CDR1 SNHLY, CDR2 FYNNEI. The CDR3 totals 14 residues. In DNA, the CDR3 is TGTGCGAGTACTCCGGGACAGGGTTACAATGAGCAGTTCTTC. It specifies CASTPGQGYNEQFF.

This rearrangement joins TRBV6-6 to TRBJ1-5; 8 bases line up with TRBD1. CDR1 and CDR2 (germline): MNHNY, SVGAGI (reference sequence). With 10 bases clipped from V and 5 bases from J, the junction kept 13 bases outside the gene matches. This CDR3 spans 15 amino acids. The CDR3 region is CATRDSGTGYQPQHF. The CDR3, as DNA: TGTGCCACCAGGGACTCCGGGACAGGTTATCAGCCCCAGCATTTT.

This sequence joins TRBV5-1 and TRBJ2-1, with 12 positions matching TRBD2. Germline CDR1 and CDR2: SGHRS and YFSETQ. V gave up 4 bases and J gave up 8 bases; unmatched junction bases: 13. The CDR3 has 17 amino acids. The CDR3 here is CASSTFPSGRATDEQFF. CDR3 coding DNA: TGCGCCAGCAGCACCTTCCCTAGCGGGAGGGCCACCGATGAGCAGTTCTTC.

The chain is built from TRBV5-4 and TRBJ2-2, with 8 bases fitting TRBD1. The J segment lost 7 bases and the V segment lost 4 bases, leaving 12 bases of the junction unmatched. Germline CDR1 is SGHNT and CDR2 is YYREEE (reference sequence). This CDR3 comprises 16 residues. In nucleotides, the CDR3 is TGTGCCAGCAGCCAAGAACCAGGGGGCCGGGGCGGGGAGCTGTTTTTT. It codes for CASSQEPGGRGGELFF. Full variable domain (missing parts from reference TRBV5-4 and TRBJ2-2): ETGVTQSPTHLIKTRGQQVTLRCSSQSGHNTVSWYQQALGQGPQFIFQYYREEENGRGNFPPRFSGLQFPNYSSELNVNALELDDSALYLCASSQEPGGRGGELFFGEGSRLTVL.

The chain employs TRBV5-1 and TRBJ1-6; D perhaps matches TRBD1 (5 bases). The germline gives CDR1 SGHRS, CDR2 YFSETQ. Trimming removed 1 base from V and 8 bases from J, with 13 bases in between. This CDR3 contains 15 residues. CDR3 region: CASSLTGRDYSPLHF. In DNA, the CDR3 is TGCGCCAGCAGCTTGACGGGACGGGACTATTCACCCCTCCACTTT.